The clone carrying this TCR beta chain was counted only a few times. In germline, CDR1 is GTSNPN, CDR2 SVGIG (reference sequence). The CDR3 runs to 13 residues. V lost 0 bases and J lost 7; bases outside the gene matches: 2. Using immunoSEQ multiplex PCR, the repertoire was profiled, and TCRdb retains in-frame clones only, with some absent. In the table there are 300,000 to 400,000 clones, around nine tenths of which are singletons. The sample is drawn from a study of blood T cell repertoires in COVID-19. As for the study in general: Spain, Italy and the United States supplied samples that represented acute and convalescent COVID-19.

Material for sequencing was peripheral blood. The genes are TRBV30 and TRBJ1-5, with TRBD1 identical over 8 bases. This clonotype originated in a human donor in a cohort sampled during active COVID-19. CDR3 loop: CAWSVQGGQPQHF. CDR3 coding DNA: TGTGCCTGGAGTGTACAGGGGGGACAGCCCCAGCATTTT.